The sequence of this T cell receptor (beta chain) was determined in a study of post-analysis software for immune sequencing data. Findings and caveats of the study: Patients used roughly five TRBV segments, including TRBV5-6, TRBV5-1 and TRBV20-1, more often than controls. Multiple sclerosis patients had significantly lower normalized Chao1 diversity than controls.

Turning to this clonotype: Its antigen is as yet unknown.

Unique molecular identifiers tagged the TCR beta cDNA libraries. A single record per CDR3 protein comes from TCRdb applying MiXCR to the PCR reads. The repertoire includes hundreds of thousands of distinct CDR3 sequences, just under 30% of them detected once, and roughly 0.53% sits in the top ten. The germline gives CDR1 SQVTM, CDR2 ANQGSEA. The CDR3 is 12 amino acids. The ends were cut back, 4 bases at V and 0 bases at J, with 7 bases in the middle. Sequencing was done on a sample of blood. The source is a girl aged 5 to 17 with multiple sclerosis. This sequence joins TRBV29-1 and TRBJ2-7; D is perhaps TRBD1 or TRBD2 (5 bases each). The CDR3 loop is CSVVGDSYEQYF. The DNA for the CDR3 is TGCAGCGTTGTGGGGGACTCCTACGAGCAGTACTTC.